Below, 5 T cell receptor beta chains from the same sample are listed, as sequenced in a study of shared clonotypes between healthy human individuals. Produced via immunoSEQ multiplex PCR; TCRdb's table is partial and in-frame only. The table has under 600,000 clones, about 98% seen once. Naivety among CD8 cells was defined by CD45RO negativity and positive CCR7 selection, thereby excluding terminally differentiated effector memory CD45RA+ cells. The material sequenced was naive CD8+ T cells sorted from blood. The receptor set was obtained from a man younger than 45 in good health.

The chain has TRBV11-2 and TRBJ2-7; TRBD1 matches 10 bases. CDR1 and CDR2 (germline): SGHAT, FQNNGV. V was pared by 4 bases and J by 2 bases, with 2 bases of the junction left unmatched. The CDR3 extends over 14 amino acids. CDR3 sequence reads: CASSYGQGAYEQYF. DNA for the CDR3: TGTGCCAGCAGCTATGGACAGGGGGCCTACGAGCAGTACTTC.

The chain joins TRBV7-8 to TRBJ1-3; TRBD1 might be the D (5 bases). In germline, CDR1 is SGHVS, CDR2 FQNEAQ. This CDR3 has 18 amino acids. The ends were cut back, 2 bases at V and 3 bases at J, with 20 bases in the middle. CDR3 nucleotide sequence: TGTGCCAGCAGCTTAAAATGGATCAGGGCGGACTTTGGAAACACCATATATTTT. As protein: CASSLKWIRADFGNTIYF.

The V gene is TRBV7-6, the J gene TRBJ2-5; TRBD2 might be the D (6 bases). The CDR3 consists of 17 residues. The V gene's germline CDR1 is SGHVS and CDR2 FNYEAQ. V lost 1 base and J lost 1, with 16 bases in between. The CDR3 loop is CASSLVGSRGGQETQYF. The DNA of the CDR3 is TGTGCCAGCAGCTTAGTCGGGAGTCGGGGAGGCCAAGAGACCCAGTACTTC.

The rearrangement links TRBV28 to TRBJ2-7, with D perhaps assigned TRBD1 or TRBD2 (5 bases each). Germline lookup yields CDR1 MDHEN and CDR2 SYDVKM. CDR3 size: 16 residues. V lost 4 bases, J lost 4 bases, and 20 bases lay in between. The CDR3 region is CASSSTGRQNWYEQYF. The CDR3 DNA sequence: TGTGCCAGCAGTTCCACGGGACGCCAGAACTGGTACGAGCAGTACTTC. The whole variable domain, filled in from reference TRBV28 and TRBJ2-7, reads DVKVTQSSRYLVKRTGEKVFLECVQDMDHENMFWYRQDPGLGLRLIYFSYDVKMKEKGDIPEGYSVSREKKERFSLILESASTNQTSMYLCASSSTGRQNWYEQYFGPGTRLTVT.

The V call is TRBV28, the J call TRBJ2-6; D ambiguous. Trimming pared 3 bases from V and 0 bases from J, leaving 9 bases between. Germline V gene data show CDR1 as MDHEN and CDR2 as SYDVKM. The CDR3 is 16 amino acids. CDR3 sequence (DNA): TGTGCCAGCAGTTTTCTTAATGGCTCTGGGGCCAACGTCCTGACTTTC. It translates to CASSFLNGSGANVLTF.